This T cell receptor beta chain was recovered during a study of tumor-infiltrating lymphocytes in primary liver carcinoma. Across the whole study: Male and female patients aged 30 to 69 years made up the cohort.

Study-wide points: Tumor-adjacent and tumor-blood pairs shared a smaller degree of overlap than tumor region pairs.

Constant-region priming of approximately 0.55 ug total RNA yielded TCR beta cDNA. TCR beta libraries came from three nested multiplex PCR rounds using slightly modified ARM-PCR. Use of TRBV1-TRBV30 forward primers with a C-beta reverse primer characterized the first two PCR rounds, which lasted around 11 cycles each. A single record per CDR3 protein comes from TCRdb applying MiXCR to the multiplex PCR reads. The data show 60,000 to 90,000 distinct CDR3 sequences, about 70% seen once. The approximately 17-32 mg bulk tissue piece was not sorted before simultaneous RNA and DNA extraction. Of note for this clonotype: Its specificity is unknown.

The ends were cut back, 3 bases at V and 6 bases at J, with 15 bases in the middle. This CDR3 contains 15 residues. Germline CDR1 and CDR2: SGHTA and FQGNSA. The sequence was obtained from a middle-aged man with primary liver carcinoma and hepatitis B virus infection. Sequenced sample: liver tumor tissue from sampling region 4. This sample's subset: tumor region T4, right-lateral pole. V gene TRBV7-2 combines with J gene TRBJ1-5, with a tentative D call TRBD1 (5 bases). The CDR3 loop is CASSFQDGGGQPQHF. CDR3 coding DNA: TGTGCCAGCAGCTTCCAGGACGGGGGAGGTCAGCCCCAGCATTTT.